The 6 T cell receptor beta chains in this list originate from one sample, sequenced in a study of identical twins. TCRdb fed the 5' RACE reads into MiXCR, producing one record per CDR3 protein. This sample has under 300,000 distinct CDR3 sequences, with over 12% found just once. Sequenced material: memory (CD45RO+) T cells sorted from blood. Receptors originate from a woman under 30 in good health.

This clonotype was seen only a few times. This chain links TRBV6-2 or TRBV6-3 with TRBJ1-1; no clear D. From germline, CDR1 is MNHEY and CDR2 SVGEGT. Deletions cut 6 bases from V and 4 bases from J, with 15 bases between. CDR3 length equals 14 residues. CDR3 coding DNA: TGTGCCAGCAGATTCTCCGGACCGAGCACTGAAGCTTTCTTT. As protein: CASRFSGPSTEAFF.

The sample holds many counts of this clonotype. The V and J genes are TRBV5-1 and TRBJ1-2; the D gene is possibly TRBD1 (5 bases). The CDR3 length is 11 residues. CDR1 SGHRS and CDR2 YFSETQ come from the germline V gene. V was trimmed by 6 bases and J by 8 bases, leaving 11 bases between them. The CDR3 is CASMDGGGYTF. In DNA form, the CDR3 reads TGCGCCAGCATGGATGGGGGAGGCTACACCTTC.

This clonotype was seen a handful of times. The gene calls are TRBV20-1 and TRBJ1-2, with TRBD1 matching 8 bases. The CDR3 runs to 12 residues. The J segment lost 8 bases and the V segment lost 8 bases, leaving 10 bases of the junction unmatched. Germline lookup yields CDR1 DFQATT and CDR2 SNEGSKA (reference sequence). The CDR3 here is CSHSRGLGGYTF. DNA for the CDR3: TGCAGTCATTCCAGGGGGCTCGGGGGCTACACCTTC.

This clonotype has more than one count but fewer than ten. The chain employs TRBV10-3 and TRBJ1-6, with TRBD1 as a possible D gene (6 bases). The length of the CDR3 is 16 residues. The V end lost 2 bases, the J end lost 10 bases, and 18 bases lay between the germline ends. Per germline, CDR1 ENHRY and CDR2 SYGVKD. Here the CDR3 reads CAISEPKGGARSPLHF. CDR3 sequence (DNA): TGTGCCATCAGTGAGCCGAAAGGGGGGGCCCGGTCACCCCTCCACTTT.

V gene TRBV10-1 combines with J gene TRBJ1-1, with TRBD1 as a possible D gene (6 bases). The germline gives CDR1 WNHNN, CDR2 SYGVQD (reference sequence). The CDR3 contains 14 residues. V lost 3 bases and J lost 0, with 8 bases in between. This CDR3 reads CASSDTGLNTEAFF. The CDR3 DNA reads as TGCGCCAGCAGTGATACAGGGTTGAACACTGAAGCTTTCTTT.

This chain joins TRBV5-1 and TRBJ2-5; 8 positions match TRBD2. The germline CDR1 and CDR2 sequences are SGHRS and YFSETQ. This CDR3 region has 16 residues. Trimming cost V 5 bases and J 4 bases; bases outside gene matches: 13. CDR3 sequence (DNA): TGCGCCAGCAGATCCGGGACTAGTGGGGCTGCAGAGACCCAGTACTTC. Translating gives CASRSGTSGAAETQYF.